The clone carrying this TCR beta chain was seen a few times. The sample comes from a study of T-cell reconstitution after alpha-beta-depleted transplantation in children. During its preparation, the TCRbeta library received unique molecular identifiers. TCRdb ran MiXCR on the PCR reads and lists one entry per CDR3 protein. The sample carries around 250,000 distinct CDR3 sequences, approximately 9.8% recorded once. The sequenced sample was PBMCs from the stem cell graft donor, obtained from the stem cell graft. The receptor's source is a human donor who donated a stem cell graft to a child with SCID.

The CDR3 reads CASSPHQFYEQYF. CDR3 sequence (DNA): TGTGCCAGCAGCCCCCACCAATTTTACGAGCAGTACTTC. This chain joins TRBV11-1 and TRBJ2-7; D is uncertain. The germline gives CDR1 SGHAT, CDR2 FQDESV (reference sequence). This CDR3 contains 13 residues. V gave up 5 bases and J gave up 4 bases, with 12 bases separating them.